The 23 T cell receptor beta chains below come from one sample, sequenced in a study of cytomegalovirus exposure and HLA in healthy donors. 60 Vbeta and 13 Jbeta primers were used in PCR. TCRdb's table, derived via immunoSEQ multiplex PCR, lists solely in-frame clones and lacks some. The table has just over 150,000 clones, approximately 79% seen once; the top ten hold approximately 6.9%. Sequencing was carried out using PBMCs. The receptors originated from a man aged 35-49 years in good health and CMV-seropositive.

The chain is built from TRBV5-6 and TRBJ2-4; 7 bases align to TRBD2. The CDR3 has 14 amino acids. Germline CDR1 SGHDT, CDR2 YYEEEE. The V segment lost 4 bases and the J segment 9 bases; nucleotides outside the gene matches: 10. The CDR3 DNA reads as TGTGCCAGCAGCCCTGATCGGGGGGATGGCATTCAGTACTTC. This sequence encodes CASSPDRGDGIQYF.

The CDR3: CASSLGRVGNQPQHF. Written as DNA, the CDR3 is TGTGCCAGCAGCTTGGGCAGGGTGGGCAATCAGCCCCAGCATTTT. The V gene is TRBV5-8, the J gene TRBJ1-5, with D possibly being TRBD1 (5 bases). Germline V gene sequence: CDR1 SGHTS, CDR2 YDEGEE. The CDR3 covers 15 residues. Trimming stripped 0 bases from V and 2 bases from J, with 9 bases between. The full variable domain, in which reference TRBV5-8 and TRBJ1-5 provide the parts outside the CDR3, is EAGVTQSPTHLIKTRGQQATLRCSPISGHTSVYWYQQALGLGLQFLLWYDEGEERNRGNFPPRFSGRQFPNYSSELNVNALELEDSALYLCASSLGRVGNQPQHFGDGTRLSIL.

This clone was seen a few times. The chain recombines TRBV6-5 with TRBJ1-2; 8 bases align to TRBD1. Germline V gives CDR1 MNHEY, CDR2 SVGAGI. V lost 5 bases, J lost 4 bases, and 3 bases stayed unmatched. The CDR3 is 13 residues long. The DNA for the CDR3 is TGTGCCAGCAGTGGGGACAGGACCTATGGCTACACCTTC. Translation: CASSGDRTYGYTF.

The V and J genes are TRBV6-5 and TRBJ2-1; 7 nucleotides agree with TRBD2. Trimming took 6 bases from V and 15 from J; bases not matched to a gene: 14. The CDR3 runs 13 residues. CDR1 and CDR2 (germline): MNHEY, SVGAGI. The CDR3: CASSESQRGLGFF. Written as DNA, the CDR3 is TGTGCCAGCAGCGAGAGCCAGCGGGGTTTGGGGTTCTTC.

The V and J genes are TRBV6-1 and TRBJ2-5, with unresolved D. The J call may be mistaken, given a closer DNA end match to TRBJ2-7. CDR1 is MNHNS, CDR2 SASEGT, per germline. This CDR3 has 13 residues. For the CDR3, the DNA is TGTGCCAGCAGCGAATCCCCCTCCTACGAGCAGTACTTC. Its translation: CASSESPSYEQYF.

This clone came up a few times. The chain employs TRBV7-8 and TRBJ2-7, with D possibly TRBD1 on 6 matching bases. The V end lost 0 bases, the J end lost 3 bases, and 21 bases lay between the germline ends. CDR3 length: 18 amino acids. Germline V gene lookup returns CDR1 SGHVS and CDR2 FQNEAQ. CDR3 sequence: CASSLALGRGAHVYEQYF. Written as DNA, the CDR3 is TGTGCCAGCAGCTTAGCGCTGGGCAGGGGAGCACATGTCTACGAGCAGTACTTC.

Written as DNA, the CDR3 is TGTGCCAGTATTGATCGGGGGACAGGAATTCGGAATAGCAATCAGCCCCAGCATTTT. Translation: CASIDRGTGIRNSNQPQHF. V gene TRBV19 combines with J gene TRBJ1-5, with 8 bases aligning to TRBD1. CDR1 and CDR2 from the germline V gene are LNHDA and SQIVND (reference sequence). This CDR3 is built from 19 residues. V dropped 7 bases and J dropped 0; count of bases not matched to a gene: 17.

In DNA, the CDR3 is TGTGCCACCAGCAGAGACCTCTGGAACACTGAAGCTTTCTTT. This gives the protein CATSRDLWNTEAFF. The rearrangement links TRBV15 to TRBJ1-1; D gene unclear. The germline V and J ends were trimmed by 0 bases and 1 base, with 6 bases remaining between them. There are 14 residues in the CDR3. The germline V gene encodes CDR1 LNHNV and CDR2 YYDKDF (reference sequence).

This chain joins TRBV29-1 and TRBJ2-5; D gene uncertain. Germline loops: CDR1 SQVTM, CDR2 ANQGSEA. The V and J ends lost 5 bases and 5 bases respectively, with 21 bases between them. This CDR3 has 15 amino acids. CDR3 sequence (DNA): TGCAGCGTTCCGCCCGACACCCCCTCTCGGGAGACCCAGTACTTC. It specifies CSVPPDTPSRETQYF.

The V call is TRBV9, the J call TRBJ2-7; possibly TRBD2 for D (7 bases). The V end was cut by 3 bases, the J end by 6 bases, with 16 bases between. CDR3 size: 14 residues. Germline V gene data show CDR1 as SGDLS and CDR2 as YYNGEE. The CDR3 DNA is TGTGCCAGCAGCGAGGGAGGGACACGTTCCGAGCAGTACTTC. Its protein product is CASSEGGTRSEQYF.

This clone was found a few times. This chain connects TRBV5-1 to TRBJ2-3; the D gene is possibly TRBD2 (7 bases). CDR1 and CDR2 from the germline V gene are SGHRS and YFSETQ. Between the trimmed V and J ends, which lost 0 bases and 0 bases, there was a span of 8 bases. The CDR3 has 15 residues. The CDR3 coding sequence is TGCGCCAGCAGCTTGGAGGGGGGGAGCACAGATACGCAGTATTTT. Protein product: CASSLEGGSTDTQYF.

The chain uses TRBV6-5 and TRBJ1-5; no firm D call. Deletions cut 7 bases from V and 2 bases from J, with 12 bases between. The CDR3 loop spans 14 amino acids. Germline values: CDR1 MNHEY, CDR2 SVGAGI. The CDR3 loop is CASMRDAGNQPQHF. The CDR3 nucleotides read TGTGCCAGCATGAGGGATGCGGGCAATCAGCCCCAGCATTTT.

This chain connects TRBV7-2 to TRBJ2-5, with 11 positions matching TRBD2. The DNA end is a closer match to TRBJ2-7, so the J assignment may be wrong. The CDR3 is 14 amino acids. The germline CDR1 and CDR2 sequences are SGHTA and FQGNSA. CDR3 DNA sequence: TGTGCCAGCAGCCCCACTAGCGGGGGTTACGAGCAGTACTTC. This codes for CASSPTSGGYEQYF.

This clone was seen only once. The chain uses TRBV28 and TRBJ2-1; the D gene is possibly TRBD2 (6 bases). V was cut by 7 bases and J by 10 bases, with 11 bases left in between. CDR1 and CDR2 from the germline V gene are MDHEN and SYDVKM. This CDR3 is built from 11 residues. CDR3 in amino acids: CASMGRGEQFF. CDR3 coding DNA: TGTGCCAGCATGGGGCGGGGAGAGCAGTTCTTC.

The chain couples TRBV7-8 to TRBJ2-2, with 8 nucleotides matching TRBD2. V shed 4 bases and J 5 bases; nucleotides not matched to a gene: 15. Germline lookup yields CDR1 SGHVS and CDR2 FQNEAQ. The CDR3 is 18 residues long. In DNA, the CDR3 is TGTGCCAGCAGCTACAGATTTGCTATAGCGGGGAGAACCGGGGAGCTGTTTTTT. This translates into CASSYRFAIAGRTGELFF.

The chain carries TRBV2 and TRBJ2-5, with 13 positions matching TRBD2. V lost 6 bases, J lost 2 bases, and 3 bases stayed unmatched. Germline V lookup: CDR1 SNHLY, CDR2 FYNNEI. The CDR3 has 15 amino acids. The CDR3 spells CASRRLAGGQETQYF. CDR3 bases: TGTGCCAGCAGGCGACTAGCGGGGGGTCAAGAGACCCAGTACTTC.

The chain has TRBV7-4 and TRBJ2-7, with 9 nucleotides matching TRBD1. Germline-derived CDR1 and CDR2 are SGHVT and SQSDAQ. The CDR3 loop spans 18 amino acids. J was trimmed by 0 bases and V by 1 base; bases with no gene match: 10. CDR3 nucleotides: TGTGCCAGCAGCTTAGTTCTTGGGACAGGGAAACCCTCCTACGAGCAGTACTTC. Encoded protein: CASSLVLGTGKPSYEQYF.

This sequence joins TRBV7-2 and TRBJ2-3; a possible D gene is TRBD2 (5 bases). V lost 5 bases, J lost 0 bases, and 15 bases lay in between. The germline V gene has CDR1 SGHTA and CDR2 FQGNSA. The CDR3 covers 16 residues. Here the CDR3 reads CASSPGVAPSTDTQYF. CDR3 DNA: TGTGCCAGCAGCCCCGGGGTAGCCCCTAGCACAGATACGCAGTATTTT.

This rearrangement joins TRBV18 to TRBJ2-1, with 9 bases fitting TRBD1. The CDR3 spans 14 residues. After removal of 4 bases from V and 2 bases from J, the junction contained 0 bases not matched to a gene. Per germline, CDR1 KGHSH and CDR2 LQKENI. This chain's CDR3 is CASSRDRAYNEQFF. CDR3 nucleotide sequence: TGTGCCAGCTCACGGGACAGGGCCTACAATGAGCAGTTCTTC. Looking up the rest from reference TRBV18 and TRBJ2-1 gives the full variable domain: NAGVMQNPRHLVRRRGQEARLRCSPMKGHSHVYWYRQLPEEGLKFMVYLQKENIIDESGMPKERFSAEFPKEGPSILRIQQVVRGDSAAYFCASSRDRAYNEQFFGPGTRLTVL.

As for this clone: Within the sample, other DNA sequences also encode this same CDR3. The CDR3 DNA reads as TGTGCCAGCAGTTACCGGGGGAACACTGAAGCTTTCTTT. It codes for CASSYRGNTEAFF. The chain couples TRBV6-5 to TRBJ1-1; D unresolved. The CDR3 is 13 amino acids. V lost 2 bases and J lost 1, with 5 bases in between. Germline V gives CDR1 MNHEY, CDR2 SVGAGI.

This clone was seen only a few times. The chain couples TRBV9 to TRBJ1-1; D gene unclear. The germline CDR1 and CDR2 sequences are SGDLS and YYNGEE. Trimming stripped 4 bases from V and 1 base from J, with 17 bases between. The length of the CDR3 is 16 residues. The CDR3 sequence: CASSPRGHRGNTEAFF. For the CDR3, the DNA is TGTGCCAGCAGCCCGAGAGGTCATCGGGGGAACACTGAAGCTTTCTTT.

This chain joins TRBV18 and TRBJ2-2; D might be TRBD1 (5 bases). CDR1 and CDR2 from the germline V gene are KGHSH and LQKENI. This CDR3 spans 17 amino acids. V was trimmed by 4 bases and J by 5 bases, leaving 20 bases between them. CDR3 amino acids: CASSRPWGRRDTGELFF. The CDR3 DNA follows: TGTGCCAGCTCACGGCCTTGGGGCCGAAGGGATACCGGGGAGCTGTTTTTT.

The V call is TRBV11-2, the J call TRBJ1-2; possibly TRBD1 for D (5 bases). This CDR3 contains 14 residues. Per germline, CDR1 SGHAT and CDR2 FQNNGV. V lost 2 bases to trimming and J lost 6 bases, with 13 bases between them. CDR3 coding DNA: TGTGCCAGCAGCTTACCGGGGGGTCTTAATGGCTACACCTTC. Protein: CASSLPGGLNGYTF.